Presented here are 21 T cell receptor beta chains from one specimen sequenced in a study of blood T cell repertoires in COVID-19. Produced via immunoSEQ multiplex PCR; TCRdb's table is partial and in-frame only. The sample has about 45,000 clones, around 73% seen once; the top ten hold under 30%. The sequenced sample consisted of peripheral blood. These receptors were collected from a woman in her 70s with acute or convalescent COVID-19.

The chain joins TRBV4-1 to TRBJ1-5, with D unclear. The germline CDR1 and CDR2 sequences are MGHRA and YSYEKL. V lost 4 bases and J 2 bases, leaving 15 bases between the germline ends. This CDR3 has 16 residues. The CDR3 is CASSRVESGGNQPQHF. The DNA for the CDR3 is TGCGCCAGCAGCCGGGTTGAGTCCGGGGGCAATCAGCCCCAGCATTTT.

The chain joins TRBV7-9 to TRBJ1-2; 7 nucleotides align to TRBD1. The junction had 10 bases not matched to a gene; V was cut back by 5 bases and J by 4 bases. This CDR3 comprises 15 residues. Germline CDR1 and CDR2: SEHNR and FQNEAQ (reference sequence). CDR3 amino acids: CASSADQGGSYGYTF. The CDR3 coding sequence is TGTGCCAGCAGCGCAGATCAGGGGGGCAGCTATGGCTACACCTTC.

The chain is built from TRBV2 and TRBJ2-2; 12 bases line up with TRBD2. This CDR3 contains 17 residues. The junction had 12 bases not matched to a gene; V was cut back by 9 bases and J by 4 bases. The germline V gene has CDR1 SNHLY and CDR2 FYNNEI. CDR3 nucleotides: TGTGCCAGTTTAGATCGACTAGCGGGAGTAAGCACCGGGGAGCTGTTTTTT. This gives the protein CASLDRLAGVSTGELFF. The full variable domain, completed using reference TRBV2 and TRBJ2-2, is EPEVTQTPSHQVTQMGQEVILRCVPISNHLYFYWYRQILGQKVEFLVSFYNNEISEKSEIFDDQFSVERPDGSNFTLKIRSTKLEDSAMYFCASLDRLAGVSTGELFFGEGSRLTVL.

This clone was recorded only once. The chain recombines TRBV24-1 with TRBJ2-1; 12 nucleotides match TRBD2. The V and J ends lost 3 bases and 8 bases, in that order; junction bases with no gene match: 13. Germline V lookup: CDR1 KGHDR, CDR2 SFDVKD. The CDR3 is 18 residues long. The DNA of the CDR3 is TGTGCCACCAGTGATCCCCGGGCTAGCGGGGGGGTGGGGTATGAGCAGTTCTTC. Translation gives CATSDPRASGGVGYEQFF.

The rearrangement links TRBV28 to TRBJ1-2; 7 nucleotides match TRBD1. Germline V gene sequence: CDR1 MDHEN, CDR2 SYDVKM. CDR3 size: 15 residues. J was trimmed by 8 bases and V by 6 bases; bases with no gene match: 15. The CDR3 region has the DNA TGTGCCAGCAGGACTGACAGGGTAGATTTCTACGGCTACACCTTC. Translating gives CASRTDRVDFYGYTF.

The CDR3 is CASSSGVLRTDTQYF. CDR3 DNA sequence: TGTGCCAGCAGTTCAGGGGTGCTTCGCACAGATACGCAGTATTTT. The gene calls are TRBV6-5 and TRBJ2-3; tentatively, D is TRBD1 (6 bases). V shed 4 bases and J shed 1 base, with 12 bases lying between them. The CDR3 sequence is 15 residues long. Germline loops: CDR1 MNHEY, CDR2 SVGAGI.

This chain links TRBV3-1 (or the pseudogene TRBV3-2) with TRBJ2-4; D perhaps matches TRBD1 (6 bases). Trimming removed 3 bases from V and 0 bases from J, with 6 bases in between. The CDR3 extends over 14 amino acids. In germline, CDR1 is LGHDT, CDR2 YNNKEL (reference sequence). CDR3 bases: TGTGCCAGCAGCCAGGGGGCAGCCAAAAACATTCAGTACTTC. It translates to CASSQGAAKNIQYF.

The DNA for the CDR3 is TGTGCCAGTAGGACTAGCGGGGGGACTAACACCGGGGAGCTGTTTTTT. It specifies CASRTSGGTNTGELFF. The J gene is TRBJ2-2, the V gene TRBV19; TRBD2 aligns across 13 bases. The CDR3 extends over 16 amino acids. V trimming: 6 bases; J trimming: 2 bases; junction bases outside the gene matches: 3. CDR1 LNHDA and CDR2 SQIVND come from the germline V gene (reference sequence).

The chain employs TRBV30 and TRBJ1-2; possible D gene TRBD1, 6 bases. V was cut by 0 bases and J by 7 bases, with 18 bases left in between. The CDR3 sequence is 15 residues long. Germline lookup yields CDR1 GTSNPN and CDR2 SVGIG (reference sequence). The CDR3 nucleotides are TGTGCCTGGAGTGTCTCCCACCAGGGGAGGGCTGGCTACACCTTC. It yields the protein CAWSVSHQGRAGYTF.

This chain links TRBV6-5 with TRBJ1-1; D may be TRBD1 (6 bases). The CDR3 is 13 amino acids. Germline CDR1 is MNHEY and CDR2 is SVGAGI. V was trimmed by 5 bases and J by 4 bases, leaving 11 bases between them. The DNA for the CDR3 is TGTGCCAGCAGTCGACCAGGGGCCACTGAAGCTTTCTTT. Its translation is CASSRPGATEAFF.

This clone has more than one count but fewer than ten. This chain uses TRBV2 with TRBJ1-2, with D tentatively TRBD1 (5 bases). CDR1 SNHLY and CDR2 FYNNEI come from the germline V gene. The germline V and J ends were trimmed by 5 bases and 4 bases, with 11 bases remaining between them. This CDR3 is 13 amino acids long. The chain's CDR3 is CASSLLGVYGYTF. CDR3 nucleotide sequence: TGTGCCAGCAGTTTGCTAGGGGTCTATGGCTACACCTTC.

This CDR3 is CASSLPLAGGTDTQYF. The CDR3 DNA sequence: TGTGCCAGCAGCTTGCCACTAGCGGGGGGGACAGATACGCAGTATTTT. This rearrangement joins TRBV7-9 to TRBJ2-3; TRBD2 aligns across 13 bases. This CDR3 comprises 16 residues. V lost 3 bases, J lost 3 bases, and 3 bases stayed unmatched. Germline V gene lookup returns CDR1 SEHNR and CDR2 FQNEAQ (reference sequence).

V usage is TRBV15 and J usage is TRBJ1-4; tentatively, D is TRBD1 (6 bases). CDR3 length: 16 amino acids. Per the germline V gene, CDR1 is LNHNV and CDR2 is YYDKDF (reference sequence). The V end was cut by 3 bases, the J end by 5 bases, with 16 bases between. DNA for the CDR3: TGTGCCACCAGCAGTGCCCAGCGGGGGGCAAATGAAAAACTGTTTTTT. It translates to CATSSAQRGANEKLFF.

The chain is built from TRBV7-9 and TRBJ1-5; D is unresolved. Looked up from germline, CDR1 is SEHNR and CDR2 is FQNEAQ (reference sequence). Trimming cost V 3 bases and J 3 bases, with 3 bases left between them. This CDR3 region has 12 residues. The CDR3 protein is CASSFINQPQHF. In nucleotides, the CDR3 is TGTGCCAGCAGCTTCATCAATCAGCCCCAGCATTTT.

Written as DNA, the CDR3 is TGTGCCAGCTATCGGACAGGGGACGGGGAGCAGTACTTC. Amino acids: CASYRTGDGEQYF. The J gene is TRBJ2-7, the V gene TRBV28, with TRBD1 identical over 9 bases. Germline-derived CDR1 and CDR2 are MDHEN and SYDVKM. Trimming cost V 8 bases and J 7 bases; bases outside gene matches: 9. The CDR3 spans 13 residues.

The rearrangement links TRBV7-6 to TRBJ2-1, with 8 bases aligning to TRBD1. CDR1 and CDR2 from the germline V gene are SGHVS and FNYEAQ. J gave up 5 bases and V 2 bases, and 5 bases lay outside the gene matches. The CDR3 is 15 residues long. CDR3 bases: TGTGCCAGCAGCTTATACCGGACAGGGCACAATGAGCAGTTCTTC. Translating it yields CASSLYRTGHNEQFF.

This clone was seen only once. V and J are TRBV18 and TRBJ1-3; D not resolved. CDR1 is KGHSH and CDR2 is LQKENI in the germline V gene. The CDR3 consists of 15 residues. V lost 3 bases, J lost 0 bases, and 9 bases lay in between. The CDR3 loop reads CASSPARSSGNTIYF. CDR3 bases: TGTGCCAGCTCACCGGCCAGGTCCTCTGGAAACACCATATATTTT.

The J gene is TRBJ1-4, the V gene TRBV28; TRBD1 agrees at 7 bases. V shed 6 bases, J shed 4 bases, and the junction held 8 bases outside the gene matches. The CDR3 spans 15 residues. Germline assignment: CDR1 MDHEN and CDR2 SYDVKM. The CDR3 loop reads CASSPRQGFNEKLFF. In DNA, the CDR3 is TGTGCCAGCAGCCCACGACAGGGATTTAATGAAAAACTGTTTTTT.

V gene TRBV11-3 combines with J gene TRBJ2-1; D is unclear. In germline, CDR1 is SGHNT, CDR2 YENEEA. With 4 bases removed from V and 5 bases from J, the gap between germline ends came to 6 bases. CDR3 length: 12 amino acids. The CDR3 region is CASSSDNNEQFF. CDR3 DNA sequence: TGTGCCAGCAGCTCAGATAACAATGAGCAGTTCTTC.

The rearrangement links TRBV9 to TRBJ1-1; perhaps TRBD1 as D (5 bases). This CDR3 comprises 15 residues. Germline lookup yields CDR1 SGDLS and CDR2 YYNGEE. Trimming took 0 bases from V and 3 from J, leaving 12 bases between them. The CDR3 DNA is TGTGCCAGCAGCGTAGCTATGTGGGGCGACACTGAAGCTTTCTTT. It codes for CASSVAMWGDTEAFF.

The J gene is TRBJ2-1, the V gene TRBV11-2; TRBD2 matches 9 bases. Germline loops: CDR1 SGHAT, CDR2 FQNNGV. V dropped 10 bases and J dropped 4; count of bases not matched to a gene: 17. The CDR3 consists of 17 residues. The chain's CDR3 is CAIAARGGDSKYNEQFF. CDR3 nucleotides: TGTGCCATCGCAGCCCGCGGGGGGGACAGCAAATACAATGAGCAGTTCTTC.